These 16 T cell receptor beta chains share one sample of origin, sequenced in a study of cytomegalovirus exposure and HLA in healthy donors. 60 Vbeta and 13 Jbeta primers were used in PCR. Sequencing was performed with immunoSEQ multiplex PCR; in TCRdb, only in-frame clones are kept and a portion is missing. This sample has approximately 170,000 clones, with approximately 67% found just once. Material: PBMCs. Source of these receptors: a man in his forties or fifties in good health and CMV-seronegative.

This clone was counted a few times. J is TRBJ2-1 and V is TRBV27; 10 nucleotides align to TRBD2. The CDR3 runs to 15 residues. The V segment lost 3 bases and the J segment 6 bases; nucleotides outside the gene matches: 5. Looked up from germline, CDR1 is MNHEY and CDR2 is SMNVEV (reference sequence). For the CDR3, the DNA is TGTGCCAGCAGTTTTCTAGCGGGGGCCGCCAATGAGCAGTTCTTC. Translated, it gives CASSFLAGAANEQFF.

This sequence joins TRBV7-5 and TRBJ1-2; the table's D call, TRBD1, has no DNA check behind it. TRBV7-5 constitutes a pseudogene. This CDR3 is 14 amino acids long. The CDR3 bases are TGTGCCAGAAGCCAACAAGAAACTAACTATGGCTACACCTTC. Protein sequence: CARSQQETNYGYTF.

The CDR3 DNA follows: TGTGCCAGCAGTTACCCGTCAAAGGGGATAAACACTGAAGCTTTCTTT. Amino acids: CASSYPSKGINTEAFF. The V call is TRBV6-6, the J call TRBJ1-1; TRBD1 is a possible D gene (5 bases). Germline V gives CDR1 MNHNY, CDR2 SVGAGI (reference sequence). Trimming left V 2 bases short and J 2 bases short, with 15 bases between. This CDR3 spans 16 amino acids.

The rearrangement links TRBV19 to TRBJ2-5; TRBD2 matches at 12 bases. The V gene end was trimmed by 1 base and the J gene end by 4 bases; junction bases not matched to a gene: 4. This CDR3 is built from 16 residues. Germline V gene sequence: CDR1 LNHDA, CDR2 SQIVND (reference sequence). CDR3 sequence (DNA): TGTGCCAGTAGTATAGCGGCTAGCGGGGGGGGAGAGACCCAGTACTTC. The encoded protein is CASSIAASGGGETQYF.

In nucleotides, the CDR3 is TGCGCCAGCAGCCAAGAAGGAGCTGAGGCCAAAAACATTCAGTACTTC. Residues: CASSQEGAEAKNIQYF. The rearrangement links TRBV4-1 to TRBJ2-4; no clear D. Trimming shortened V by 0 bases and J by 1 base, and 10 bases separated the two germline ends. This CDR3 comprises 16 residues. Germline lookup yields CDR1 MGHRA and CDR2 YSYEKL.

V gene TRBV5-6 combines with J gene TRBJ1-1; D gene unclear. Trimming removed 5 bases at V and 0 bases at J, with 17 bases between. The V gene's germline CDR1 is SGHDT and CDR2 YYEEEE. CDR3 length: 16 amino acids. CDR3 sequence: CASRPLGLSMNTEAFF. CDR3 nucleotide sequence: TGTGCCAGCAGGCCTTTGGGCCTTTCCATGAACACTGAAGCTTTCTTT.

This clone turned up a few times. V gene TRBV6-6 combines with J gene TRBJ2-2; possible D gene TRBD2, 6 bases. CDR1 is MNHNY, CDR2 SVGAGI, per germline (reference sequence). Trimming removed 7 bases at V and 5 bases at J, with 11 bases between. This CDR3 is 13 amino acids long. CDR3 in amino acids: CASTAGSTGELFF. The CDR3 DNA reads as TGTGCCAGCACGGCGGGAAGTACCGGGGAGCTGTTTTTT.

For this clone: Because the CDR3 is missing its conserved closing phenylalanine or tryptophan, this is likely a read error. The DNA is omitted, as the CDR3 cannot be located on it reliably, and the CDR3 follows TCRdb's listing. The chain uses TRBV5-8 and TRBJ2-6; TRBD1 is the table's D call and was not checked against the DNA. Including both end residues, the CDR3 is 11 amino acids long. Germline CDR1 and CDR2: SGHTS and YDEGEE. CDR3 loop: CASSFQGAPSP.

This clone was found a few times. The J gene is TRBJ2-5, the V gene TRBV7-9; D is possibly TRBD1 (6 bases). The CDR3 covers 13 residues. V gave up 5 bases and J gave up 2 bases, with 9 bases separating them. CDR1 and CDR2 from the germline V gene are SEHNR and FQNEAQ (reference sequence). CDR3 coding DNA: TGTGCCAGCAGCATGGACAGTCAAGAGACCCAGTACTTC. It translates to CASSMDSQETQYF.

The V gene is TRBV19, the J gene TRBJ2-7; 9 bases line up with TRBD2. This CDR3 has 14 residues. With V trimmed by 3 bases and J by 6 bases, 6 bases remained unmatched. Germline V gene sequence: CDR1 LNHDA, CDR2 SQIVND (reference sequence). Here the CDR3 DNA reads TGTGCCAGTAGTATTCGCGGGAGGGTGGGCGAGCAGTACTTC. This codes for CASSIRGRVGEQYF.

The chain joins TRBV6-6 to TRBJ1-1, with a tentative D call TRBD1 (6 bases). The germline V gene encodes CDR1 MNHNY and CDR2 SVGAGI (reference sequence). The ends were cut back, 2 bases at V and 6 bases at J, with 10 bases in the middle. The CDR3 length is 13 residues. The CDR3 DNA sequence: TGTGCCAGCAGTTACCAGGACAGTCCTGAAGCTTTCTTT. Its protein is CASSYQDSPEAFF.

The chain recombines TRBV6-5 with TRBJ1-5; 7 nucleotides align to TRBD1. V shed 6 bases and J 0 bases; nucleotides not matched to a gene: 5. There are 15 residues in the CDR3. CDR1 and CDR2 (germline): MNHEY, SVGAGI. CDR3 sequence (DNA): TGTGCCAGCAGGCGCGGGACAGATAGCAATCAGCCCCAGCATTTT. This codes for CASRRGTDSNQPQHF.

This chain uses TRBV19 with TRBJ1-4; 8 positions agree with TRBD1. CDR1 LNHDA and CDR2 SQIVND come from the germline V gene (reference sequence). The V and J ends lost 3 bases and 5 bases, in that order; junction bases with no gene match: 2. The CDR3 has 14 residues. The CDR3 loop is CASSMTGVNEKLFF. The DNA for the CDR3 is TGTGCCAGTAGTATGACAGGGGTAAATGAAAAACTGTTTTTT.

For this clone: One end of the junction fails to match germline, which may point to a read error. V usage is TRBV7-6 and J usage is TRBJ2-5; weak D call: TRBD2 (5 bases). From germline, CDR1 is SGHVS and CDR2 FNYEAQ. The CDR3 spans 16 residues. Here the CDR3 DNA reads TGTGCCGGCAGCTTAGAAGGCCTGAGGGTCCAAGAGACCCAGTACTTC. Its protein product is CAGSLEGLRVQETQYF.

Here the CDR3 reads CASSLVPGFNSPLHF. The CDR3 DNA sequence: TGCGCCAGCAGCTTGGTGCCAGGGTTTAATTCACCCCTCCACTTT. The chain carries TRBV5-1 and TRBJ1-6; a weak D match, TRBD1 (5 bases). Germline V CDR1 and CDR2: SGHRS, YFSETQ. V was trimmed by 0 bases and J by 6 bases, leaving 10 bases between them. The CDR3 is 15 amino acids. The full variable domain, completed using reference TRBV5-1 and TRBJ1-6, is KAGVTQTPRYLIKTRGQQVTLSCSPISGHRSVSWYQQTPGQGLQFLFEYFSETQRNKGNFPGRFSGRQFSNSRSEMNVSTLELGDSALYLCASSLVPGFNSPLHFGNGTRLTVT.

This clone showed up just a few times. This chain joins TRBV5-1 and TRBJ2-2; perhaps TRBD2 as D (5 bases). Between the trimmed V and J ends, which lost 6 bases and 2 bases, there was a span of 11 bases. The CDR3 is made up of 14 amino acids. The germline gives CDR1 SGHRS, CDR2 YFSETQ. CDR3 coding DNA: TGCGCCAGCACTGAACGGGGTAACACCGGGGAGCTGTTTTTT. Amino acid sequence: CASTERGNTGELFF. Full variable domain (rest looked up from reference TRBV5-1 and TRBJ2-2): KAGVTQTPRYLIKTRGQQVTLSCSPISGHRSVSWYQQTPGQGLQFLFEYFSETQRNKGNFPGRFSGRQFSNSRSEMNVSTLELGDSALYLCASTERGNTGELFFGEGSRLTVL.